What follows are 25 T cell receptor beta chains derived from one specimen sequenced in a study of blood T cell repertoires in COVID-19. Assay used: immunoSEQ multiplex PCR; TCRdb lists only in-frame clones, some missing. The data show tens of thousands of clones, with about 90% seen just once and nearly 5% held by the top ten. Sequenced sample: peripheral blood. The receptors were gathered from a woman of 80 years or more with acute or convalescent COVID-19.

This sequence joins TRBV10-3 and TRBJ1-3, with D tentatively TRBD1 (5 bases). V shed 3 bases and J shed 3 bases, with 12 bases lying between them. This CDR3 is 15 amino acids long. Germline CDR1 is ENHRY and CDR2 is SYGVKD. The CDR3 bases are TGTGCCATCAGTGATCAGCAGGGTGGTGGAAACACCATATATTTT. This encodes CAISDQQGGGNTIYF.

This clone was detected a few times. This chain connects TRBV2 to TRBJ2-6; tentatively, D is TRBD1 (6 bases). The V gene lost 8 bases and the J gene lost 4 bases, with 9 bases spanning the gap. This CDR3 spans 13 amino acids. CDR1 and CDR2 from the germline V gene are SNHLY and FYNNEI. CDR3 protein: CASQGSGANVLTF. CDR3 in DNA: TGTGCCAGCCAGGGGTCCGGGGCCAACGTCCTGACTTTC.

This clone was picked up a small number of times. The chain has TRBV9 and TRBJ2-2; D is uncertain. V was cut by 0 bases and J by 3 bases, with 6 bases left in between. Germline V CDR1 and CDR2: SGDLS, YYNGEE. This CDR3 spans 14 amino acids. The CDR3 DNA reads as TGTGCCAGCAGCGTAGATCGGTACACCGGGGAGCTGTTTTTT. Translating gives CASSVDRYTGELFF.

This chain links TRBV23-1 with TRBJ1-1; D is undetermined. Being an ORF, TRBV23-1 has a function that is uncertain. The CDR3 has 15 residues. The V and J ends lost 6 bases and 0 bases respectively, with 14 bases between them. This CDR3 is CASRPFTDMNTEAFF. CDR3 nucleotide sequence: TGCGCCAGCAGGCCATTTACAGACATGAACACTGAAGCTTTCTTT.

The J gene is TRBJ1-1, the V gene TRBV30, with D perhaps matching TRBD1 (5 bases). Germline CDR1 is GTSNPN and CDR2 is SVGIG (reference sequence). V was shortened by 4 bases and J by 5 bases, with 20 bases between the two germline ends. CDR3 length: 15 amino acids. The CDR3 protein is CAWIFPGPKGTEAFF. In nucleotides, the CDR3 is TGTGCCTGGATCTTCCCAGGACCCAAGGGGACTGAAGCTTTCTTT.

The table lists this clone with a count of one. The chain uses TRBV3-1 (or the pseudogene TRBV3-2) and TRBJ1-1; no clear D gene. Looked up from germline, CDR1 is LGHDT and CDR2 is YNNKEL (reference sequence). This CDR3 contains 14 residues. V was clipped by 3 bases and J by 1 base, with 9 bases between them. CDR3 in amino acids: CASSHAGRNTEAFF. CDR3 in DNA: TGTGCCAGCAGCCATGCGGGGAGGAACACTGAAGCTTTCTTT.

The genes are TRBV6-5 and TRBJ1-1; D gene unclear. Germline-derived CDR1 and CDR2 are MNHEY and SVGAGI. This CDR3 region has 13 residues. V lost 7 bases to trimming and J lost 1 base, with 10 bases between them. CDR3 nucleotide sequence: TGTGCCAGCACAACGGAGGGGAACACTGAAGCTTTCTTT. This codes for CASTTEGNTEAFF.

The V and J genes are TRBV5-6 and TRBJ2-2, with 10 bases fitting TRBD2. Per germline, CDR1 SGHDT and CDR2 YYEEEE. J gave up 7 bases and V 5 bases, and 11 bases lay outside the gene matches. The CDR3 has 16 residues. The CDR3 loop reads CASRQRTSGIFGELFF. In DNA, the CDR3 is TGTGCCAGCAGACAAAGGACTAGCGGTATCTTCGGGGAGCTGTTTTTT. Full variable domain (outside the CDR3, taken from reference TRBV5-6 and TRBJ2-2): DAGVTQSPTHLIKTRGQQVTLRCSPKSGHDTVSWYQQALGQGPQFIFQYYEEEERQRGNFPDRFSGHQFPNYSSELNVNALLLGDSALYLCASRQRTSGIFGELFFGEGSRLTVL.

V is TRBV5-5 and J is TRBJ2-7; perhaps TRBD1 as D (6 bases). Germline V gene data show CDR1 as SGHKS and CDR2 as YYEKEE (reference sequence). Trimming stripped 5 bases from V and 1 base from J, with 16 bases between. The CDR3 runs 15 residues. The CDR3 nucleotides are TGTGCCAGCAGGAAACAGGAGACAGGATCCTACGAGCAGTACTTC. Translation gives CASRKQETGSYEQYF.

V is TRBV21-1 and J is TRBJ1-6. TRBV21-1 is tagged as a pseudogene. CDR3 size: 16 residues. The CDR3 DNA reads as TGTGCCAGCAGCTCGGGAGGAACACCGAATAATTCACCCCTCCACTTT. This translates into CASSSGGTPNNSPLHF.

The rearrangement uses TRBV5-6 and TRBJ2-2, with D possibly matching TRBD2 (5 bases). The V and J ends lost 6 bases and 4 bases respectively, with 13 bases between them. The CDR3 runs to 14 residues. Germline-derived CDR1 and CDR2 are SGHDT and YYEEEE. CDR3 region: CASNSYGVTGELFF. The CDR3 nucleotides are TGTGCCAGCAATTCGTACGGGGTCACCGGGGAGCTGTTTTTT.

Only one count was recorded for this clone. This chain links TRBV6-5 with TRBJ1-4, with D tentatively TRBD1 (6 bases). V was clipped by 6 bases and J by 3 bases, with 14 bases between them. The CDR3 has 15 residues. Germline V gives CDR1 MNHEY, CDR2 SVGAGI. In nucleotides, the CDR3 is TGTGCCAGCAGACCCTCCGGGGGGCCTAATGAAAAACTGTTTTTT. It specifies CASRPSGGPNEKLFF.

The gene calls are TRBV6-5 and TRBJ1-2; D is uncertain. The germline V gene has CDR1 MNHEY and CDR2 SVGAGI. Trimming stripped 5 bases from V and 0 bases from J, with 13 bases between. CDR3 length: 15 amino acids. For the CDR3, the DNA is TGTGCCAGCAGTCCTCCGGGAGCCACTAACTATGGCTACACCTTC. Protein sequence: CASSPPGATNYGYTF.

V is TRBV20-1 and J is TRBJ1-2; D unresolved. The length of the CDR3 is 11 residues. Germline V gene lookup returns CDR1 DFQATT and CDR2 SNEGSKA (reference sequence). V was cut by 8 bases and J by 3 bases, with 10 bases left in between. The CDR3 is CSNFGDYGYTF. CDR3 coding DNA: TGCAGTAACTTCGGGGACTATGGCTACACCTTC.

The V call is TRBV5-8, the J call TRBJ1-2; 8 nucleotides match TRBD1. This CDR3 comprises 16 residues. Germline assignment: CDR1 SGHTS and CDR2 YDEGEE. V shed 3 bases and J 4 bases; nucleotides not matched to a gene: 11. The DNA for the CDR3 is TGTGCCAGCAGCTCTCTCCCGGGACAGGCTATCTATGGCTACACCTTC. This translates into CASSSLPGQAIYGYTF.

J is TRBJ2-7 and V is TRBV10-2; TRBD2 matches at 9 bases. The CDR3 loop spans 13 amino acids. Germline CDR1 is WSHSY and CDR2 is SAAADI. The V segment lost 2 bases and the J segment 7 bases; nucleotides outside the gene matches: 3. The CDR3 reads CASSEAGGREQYF. CDR3 sequence (DNA): TGCGCCAGCAGTGAGGCGGGGGGGCGAGAGCAGTACTTC.

The count of this clone is one. One end of the junction fails to match germline, which may point to a read error. This sequence joins TRBV7-7 and TRBJ1-2; D remains ambiguous. The CDR3 length is 14 residues. In germline, CDR1 is SSHAT, CDR2 FNYEAQ (reference sequence). CDR3 in DNA: TGTGCTAGCAGCTATTTCTCAGATTACTATGGCTACACCTTC. It yields the protein CASSYFSDYYGYTF.

The CDR3 DNA reads as TGTGCCAGCAGTCCCCTCGGAGGGTCGGCCGGCTACACCTTC. Protein sequence: CASSPLGGSAGYTF. The chain joins TRBV6-5 to TRBJ1-2; D is undetermined. This CDR3 has 14 residues. The V end was cut by 5 bases, the J end by 8 bases, with 18 bases between. The germline gives CDR1 MNHEY, CDR2 SVGAGI.

The rearrangement uses TRBV19 and TRBJ1-3; TRBD1 is a possible D gene (6 bases). The V end lost 5 bases, the J end lost 0 bases, and 8 bases lay between the germline ends. The V gene's germline CDR1 is LNHDA and CDR2 SQIVND (reference sequence). The CDR3 loop spans 14 amino acids. DNA of the CDR3: TGTGCCAGTAGTGACAGGCACTCTGGAAACACCATATATTTT. It codes for CASSDRHSGNTIYF.

The genes are TRBV9 and TRBJ1-2; 7 bases align to TRBD1. CDR1 SGDLS and CDR2 YYNGEE come from the germline V gene. V shed 3 bases, J shed 0 bases, and the junction held 5 bases outside the gene matches. This CDR3 spans 15 amino acids. DNA for the CDR3: TGTGCCAGCAGCGCTAAGACAGGGACTAACTATGGCTACACCTTC. Translating it yields CASSAKTGTNYGYTF.

The chain links TRBV12-3 or TRBV12-4 to TRBJ2-1; D gene ambiguous. Between the trimmed V and J ends, which lost 1 base and 9 bases, there was a span of 10 bases. This CDR3 has 13 amino acids. The CDR3 reads CASSLVTGSEQFF. The CDR3 DNA reads TGTGCCAGCAGTTTAGTCACGGGTTCTGAGCAGTTCTTC.

This chain links TRBV7-9 with TRBJ2-1; a weak D match, TRBD2 (5 bases). Germline CDR1 SEHNR, CDR2 FQNEAQ (reference sequence). The CDR3 spans 12 residues. The CDR3 loop is CSTLSIGVAQFF. The CDR3 DNA reads as TGTTCCACTTTAAGCATCGGGGTCGCGCAGTTCTTC.

The DNA for the CDR3 is TGTGCCAGCAGCTTAGCCCGGACAGGGGTCGAGCAGTACTTC. As protein: CASSLARTGVEQYF. The rearrangement links TRBV7-8 to TRBJ2-7; TRBD1 matches 9 bases. With 0 bases clipped from V and 6 bases from J, the junction kept 3 bases outside the gene matches. Germline lookup yields CDR1 SGHVS and CDR2 FQNEAQ. The CDR3 is 14 amino acids.

This clone was seen only once. The chain combines TRBV7-8 with TRBJ2-1; D is possibly TRBD2 (5 bases). CDR1 and CDR2 (germline): SGHVS, FQNEAQ. The CDR3 contains 14 residues. Between the trimmed V and J ends, which lost 1 base and 6 bases, there was a span of 10 bases. The CDR3 DNA sequence: TGTGCCAGCAGCTTAGACCGGGAAGGCAATGAGCAGTTCTTC. Translating it yields CASSLDREGNEQFF.

The chain uses TRBV6-6 and TRBJ2-2; no reliable D call. The CDR3 extends over 11 amino acids. Germline loops: CDR1 MNHNY, CDR2 SVGAGI (reference sequence). V was clipped by 2 bases and J by 7 bases, with 2 bases between them. The CDR3 region is CASSYRGELFF. The CDR3 DNA is TGTGCCAGCAGTTACCGCGGGGAGCTGTTTTTT.